A single T cell receptor (beta chain) is shown here with its context. Its target is unknown. MiXCR, applied by TCRdb to the 5' RACE reads, yields one record per CDR3 protein. The sample has 450,000 to 600,000 distinct CDR3 sequences, 13% seen once; the top ten hold over 13%. Germline V gene data show CDR1 as MNHEY and CDR2 as SMNVEV (reference sequence). Trimming removed 1 base at V and 2 bases at J, with 5 bases between. The CDR3 contains 13 residues. This sample stems from a study of T cells after yellow fever vaccination. Regarding the study as a whole: Though weaker, the secondary response peaked faster, on day 5 versus 15. The study noted that FACS-sorted repertoires could contain abundant clonotypes contaminating from the bulk population. Post-booster reappearance was seen for most primary-vaccination clones (around 96% CD4, 75% to 90% CD8). Researchers noted that a small share of clonotypes showed up in both CD4 and CD8 compartments.

This rearrangement joins TRBV27 to TRBJ1-2, with D unresolved. This clonotype was obtained from a man aged 25 to 40 who received the YFV17D yellow fever vaccine. The sequences come from PBMCs, collected on the day of the yellow fever booster vaccination. CDR3 loop: CASSLLGNYGYTF. The DNA of the CDR3 is TGTGCCAGCAGTTTATTAGGGAACTATGGCTACACCTTC.